This T cell receptor beta chain came from a study of T cells in Graves' hyperthyroidism and ophthalmopathy. Study-wide findings and caveats: Within blood appeared most thyroid clonotypes that had expanded above 0.001.

The CDR3 loop spans 15 amino acids. Trimming cost V 4 bases and J 7 bases; bases outside gene matches: 10. Germline loops: CDR1 SGHRS, CDR2 YFSETQ. RNA transcripts yielded amplified TCR beta CDR3 regions. The HTBI primer set was used in a first-round RT-PCR of the TCR CDR3. TCRdb ran MiXCR on the multiplex PCR reads and lists one entry per CDR3 protein. The table shows 140,000 or so distinct CDR3 sequences, with about 20% occurring only once. With respect to this clonotype: Its antigen remains unknown.

Sequencing was performed on blood. This rearrangement joins TRBV5-1 to TRBJ2-1; 8 bases line up with TRBD2. This clonotype was obtained from a woman in her 50s with Graves' hyperthyroidism that later progressed to Graves' ophthalmopathy. CDR3 sequence (DNA): TGCGCCAGCAGCGTAACCGGGACTAGTCAGAATGAGCAGTTCTTC. Protein sequence: CASSVTGTSQNEQFF.